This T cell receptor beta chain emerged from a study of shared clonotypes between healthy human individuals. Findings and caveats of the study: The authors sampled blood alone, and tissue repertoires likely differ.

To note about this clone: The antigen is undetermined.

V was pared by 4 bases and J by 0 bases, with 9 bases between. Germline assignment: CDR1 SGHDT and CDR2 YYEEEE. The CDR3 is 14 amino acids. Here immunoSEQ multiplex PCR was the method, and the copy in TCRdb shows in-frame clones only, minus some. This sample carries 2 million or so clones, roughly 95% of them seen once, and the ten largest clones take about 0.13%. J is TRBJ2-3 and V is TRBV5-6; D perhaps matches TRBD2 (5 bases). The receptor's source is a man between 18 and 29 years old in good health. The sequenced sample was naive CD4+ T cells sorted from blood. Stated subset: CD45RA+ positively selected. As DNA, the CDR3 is TGTGCCAGCAGCATTACGGGGAGCACAGATACGCAGTATTTT. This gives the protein CASSITGSTDTQYF. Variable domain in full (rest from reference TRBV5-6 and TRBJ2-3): DAGVTQSPTHLIKTRGQQVTLRCSPKSGHDTVSWYQQALGQGPQFIFQYYEEEERQRGNFPDRFSGHQFPNYSSELNVNALLLGDSALYLCASSITGSTDTQYFGPGTRLTVL.